This T cell receptor beta chain was sequenced in a study of blood T cell repertoires in COVID-19. Study as a whole: Sites across the United States, Italy and Spain contributed samples from acute and convalescent COVID-19. From T cells, B-cell-depleted T cells, or PBMCs came the material, which was cDNA or gDNA.

Germline values: CDR1 MDHEN, CDR2 SYDVKM. J was trimmed by 3 bases and V by 4 bases; bases with no gene match: 13. This CDR3 is 17 amino acids long. Original data processing: From reference gene primer amplification, estimates of nucleated cell counts were derived. The protocol was immunoSEQ multiplex PCR, while the TCRdb copy is restricted to in-frame clones and leaves out a portion. V and J calls and clone size are as listed in that table; D and trimming were resolved from the DNA. This table holds 150,000 to 200,000 clones, around 79% found once. V is TRBV28 and J is TRBJ2-7; TRBD1 matches at 9 bases. The sample was peripheral blood. The TCR originated in a man in his sixties with active or convalescent COVID-19. This chain's CDR3 is CASSSFPRTGAIYEQYF. CDR3 DNA: TGTGCCAGCAGTTCCTTCCCCCGGACAGGGGCAATCTACGAGCAGTACTTC.